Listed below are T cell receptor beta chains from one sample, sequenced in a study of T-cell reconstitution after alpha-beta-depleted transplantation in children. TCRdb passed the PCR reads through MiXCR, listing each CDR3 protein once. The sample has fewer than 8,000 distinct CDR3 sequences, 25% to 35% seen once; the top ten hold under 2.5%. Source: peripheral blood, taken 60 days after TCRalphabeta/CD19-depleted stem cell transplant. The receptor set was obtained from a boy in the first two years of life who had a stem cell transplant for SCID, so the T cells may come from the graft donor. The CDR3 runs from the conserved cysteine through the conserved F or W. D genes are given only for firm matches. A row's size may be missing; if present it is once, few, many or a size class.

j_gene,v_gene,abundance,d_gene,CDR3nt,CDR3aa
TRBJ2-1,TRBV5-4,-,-,TGTGCCAGCAGCTTGCAAGGGGCGGGCAATGAGCAGTTCTTC,CASSLQGAGNEQFF
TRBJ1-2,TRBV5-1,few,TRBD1,TGCGCCAGCAGCAACATCACAGGGGTGAACTATGGCTACACCTTC,CASSNITGVNYGYTF
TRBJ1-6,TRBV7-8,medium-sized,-,TGTGCCAGCAGCTTAGGGGGGGTTTCACCCCTCCACTTT,CASSLGGVSPLHF
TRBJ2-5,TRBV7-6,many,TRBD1,TGTGCCAGCAGCCCGGGACAGAGGACCCAAGAGACCCAGTACTTC,CASSPGQRTQETQYF
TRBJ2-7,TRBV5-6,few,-,TGTGCCAGCAGCTTGCTTAGCGGTGTCTCCTACGAGCAGTACTTC,CASSLLSGVSYEQYF
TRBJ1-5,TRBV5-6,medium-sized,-,TGTGCCAGCAGCTCCCGGGACCTCTGGGTGCTAGGAAATCAGCCCCAGCATTTT,CASSSRDLWVLGNQPQHF
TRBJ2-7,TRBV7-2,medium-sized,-,TGTGCCAGCAGCTTAGCGCGGAGCCAAATTACGGGGCAGTACTTC,CASSLARSQITGQYF
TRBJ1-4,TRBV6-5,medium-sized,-,TGTGCCAGCAGTTACCGGACAGTCCCCCGAATGCTGTTTTTT,CASSYRTVPRMLFF
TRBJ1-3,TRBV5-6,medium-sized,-,TGTGCCAGCAGCTTTGTTACTGGAAACACCATATATTTT,CASSFVTGNTIYF
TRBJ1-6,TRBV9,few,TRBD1,TGTGCCAGCAGCGTAGAGGAGGGGGCCGTCTCCTATAATTCACCCCTCCACTTT,CASSVEEGAVSYNSPLHF
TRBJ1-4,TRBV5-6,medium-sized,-,TGTGCCAGCAGCTTTTCGGCAGGGCCTAGTGAAAAACTGTTTTTT,CASSFSAGPSEKLFF
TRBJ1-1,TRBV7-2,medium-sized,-,TGTGCCAGCAGCTTCTTTAGAGCTTTCTTT,CASSFFRAFF
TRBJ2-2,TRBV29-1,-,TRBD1,TGCAGCGTGCGGACAGGGTTCACCGGGGAGCTGTTTTTT,CSVRTGFTGELFF
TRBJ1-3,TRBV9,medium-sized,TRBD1,TGTGCCAGCAGCCTCGACAGGGGGCTAAGAGCCGGAAACACCATATATTTT,CASSLDRGLRAGNTIYF
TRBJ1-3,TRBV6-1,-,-,TGTGCCAGCAGTGAACTAACGTGGGCGGCTGGAAACACCATATATTTT,CASSELTWAAGNTIYF
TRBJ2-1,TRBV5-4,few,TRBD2,TGTGCCAGCAGCTTTCGAGCGGGGGTAGTTAATGAGCAGTTCTTC,CASSFRAGVVNEQFF
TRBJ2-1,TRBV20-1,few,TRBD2,TGCAGTGCCGTGGGACTAGCGGGAGTAGTGAAGTTCTTC,CSAVGLAGVVKFF
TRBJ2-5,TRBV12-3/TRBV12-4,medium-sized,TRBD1,TGTGCCAGCAGTCCGGGCGGCAGGGGGTTTCAAGAGACCCAGTACTTC,CASSPGGRGFQETQYF
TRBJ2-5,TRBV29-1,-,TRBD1,TGCGGTCGGGACAGCCAAGAGACCCAGTACTTC,CGRDSQETQYF
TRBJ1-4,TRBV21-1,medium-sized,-,TGTGCCAGCAGCACGTTGGGACCTGGGGATGAAAAACTGTTTTTT,CASSTLGPGDEKLFF
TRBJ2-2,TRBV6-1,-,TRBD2,TGTGCCAGCAGTAAAGCGGGAGGGCAATGGACCGGGGAGCTGTTTTTT,CASSKAGGQWTGELFF
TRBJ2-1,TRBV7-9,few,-,TGTGCCAGCAGCCCCCAGGGCTGGGAGCAGTTCTTC,CASSPQGWEQFF
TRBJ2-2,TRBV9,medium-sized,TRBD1,TGTGCCAGCAGCGCACAGGGGTACAACACCGGGGAGCTGTTTTTT,CASSAQGYNTGELFF
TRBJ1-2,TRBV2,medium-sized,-,TGTGCCAGCAGTGAAGACAGGCAAACCGGCTACACCTTC,CASSEDRQTGYTF